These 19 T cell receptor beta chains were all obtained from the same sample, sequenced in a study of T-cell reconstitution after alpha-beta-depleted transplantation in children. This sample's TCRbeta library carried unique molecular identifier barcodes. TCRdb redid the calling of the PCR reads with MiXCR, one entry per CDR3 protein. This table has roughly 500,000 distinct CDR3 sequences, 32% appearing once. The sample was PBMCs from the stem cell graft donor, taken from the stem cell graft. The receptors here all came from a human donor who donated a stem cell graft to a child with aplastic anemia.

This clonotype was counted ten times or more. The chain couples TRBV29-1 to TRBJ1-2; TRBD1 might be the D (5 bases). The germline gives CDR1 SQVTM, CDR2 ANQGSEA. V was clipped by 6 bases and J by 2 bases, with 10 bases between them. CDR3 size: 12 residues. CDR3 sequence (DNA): TGCAGCGTCGGGGACGGGAACTATGGCTACACCTTC. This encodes CSVGDGNYGYTF.

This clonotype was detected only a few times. The CDR3 sequence: CASSIGGGPDTQYF. CDR3 in DNA: TGTGCCAGCAGTATCGGGGGTGGCCCAGATACGCAGTATTTT. The chain combines TRBV12-3 or TRBV12-4 with TRBJ2-3; a possible D gene is TRBD2 (6 bases). V was cut by 5 bases and J by 4 bases, with 13 bases left in between. This CDR3 is built from 14 residues.

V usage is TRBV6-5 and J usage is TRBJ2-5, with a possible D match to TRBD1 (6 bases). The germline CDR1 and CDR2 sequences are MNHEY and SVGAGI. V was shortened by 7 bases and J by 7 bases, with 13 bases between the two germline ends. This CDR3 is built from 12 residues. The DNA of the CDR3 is TGTGCCAGCAAGTCACAGGGTGGGACCCAGTACTTC. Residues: CASKSQGGTQYF.

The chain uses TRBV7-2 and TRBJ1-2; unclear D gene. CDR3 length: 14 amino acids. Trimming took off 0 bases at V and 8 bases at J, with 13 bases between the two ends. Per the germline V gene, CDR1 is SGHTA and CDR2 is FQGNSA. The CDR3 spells CASSLALRGWGYTF. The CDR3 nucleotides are TGTGCCAGCAGCTTAGCGCTGAGAGGATGGGGCTACACCTTC.

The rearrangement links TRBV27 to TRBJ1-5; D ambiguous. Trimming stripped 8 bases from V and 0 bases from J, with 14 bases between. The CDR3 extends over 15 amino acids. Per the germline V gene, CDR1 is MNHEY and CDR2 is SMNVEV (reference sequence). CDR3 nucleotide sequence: TGTGCCAGCCGCCCCGGAGGGCCTAGCAATCAGCCCCAGCATTTT. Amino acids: CASRPGGPSNQPQHF.

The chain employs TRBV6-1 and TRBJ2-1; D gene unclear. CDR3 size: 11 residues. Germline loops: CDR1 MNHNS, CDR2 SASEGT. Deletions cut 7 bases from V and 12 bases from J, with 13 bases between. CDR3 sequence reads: CASIRRLGQFF. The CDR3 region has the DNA TGTGCCAGCATTCGAAGATTGGGGCAGTTCTTC.

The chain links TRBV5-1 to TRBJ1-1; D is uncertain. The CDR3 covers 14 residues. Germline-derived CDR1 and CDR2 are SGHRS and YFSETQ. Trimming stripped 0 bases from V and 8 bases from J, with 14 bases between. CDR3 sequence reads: CASSLATQRSEAFF. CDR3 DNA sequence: TGCGCCAGCAGCTTGGCCACTCAGAGGTCCGAAGCTTTCTTT. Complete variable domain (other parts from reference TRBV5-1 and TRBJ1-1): KAGVTQTPRYLIKTRGQQVTLSCSPISGHRSVSWYQQTPGQGLQFLFEYFSETQRNKGNFPGRFSGRQFSNSRSEMNVSTLELGDSALYLCASSLATQRSEAFFGQGTRLTVV.

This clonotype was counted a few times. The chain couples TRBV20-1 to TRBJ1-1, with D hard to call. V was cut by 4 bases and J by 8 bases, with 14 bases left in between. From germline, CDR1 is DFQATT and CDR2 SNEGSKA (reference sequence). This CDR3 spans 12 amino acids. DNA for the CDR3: TGCAGTGCTACAGGCGGGCAGTCGGAAGCTTTCTTT. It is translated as CSATGGQSEAFF.

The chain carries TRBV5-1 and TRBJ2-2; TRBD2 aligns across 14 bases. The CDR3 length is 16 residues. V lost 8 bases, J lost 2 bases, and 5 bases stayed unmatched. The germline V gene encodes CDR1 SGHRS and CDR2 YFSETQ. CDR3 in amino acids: CASRGLAGDNTGELFF. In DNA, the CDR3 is TGCGCCAGTAGGGGACTAGCGGGAGACAACACCGGGGAGCTGTTTTTT.

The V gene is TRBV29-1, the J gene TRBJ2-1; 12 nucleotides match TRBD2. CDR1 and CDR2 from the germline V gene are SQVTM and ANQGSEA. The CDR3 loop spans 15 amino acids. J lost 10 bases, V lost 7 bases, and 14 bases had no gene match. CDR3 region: CSAYRTSGEGWEQFF. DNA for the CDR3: TGCAGCGCCTACCGGACTAGCGGGGAGGGTTGGGAGCAGTTCTTC.

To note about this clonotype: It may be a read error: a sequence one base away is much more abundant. In nucleotides, the CDR3 is TGTGCCAGCAGTTTAGCCTCAGGGGGCGGCAAGCAGCCCCAGCATTTT. It is translated as CASSLASGGGKQPQHF. The chain has TRBV12-3 or TRBV12-4 and TRBJ1-5, with 8 bases lining up with TRBD1. The CDR3 runs to 16 residues.

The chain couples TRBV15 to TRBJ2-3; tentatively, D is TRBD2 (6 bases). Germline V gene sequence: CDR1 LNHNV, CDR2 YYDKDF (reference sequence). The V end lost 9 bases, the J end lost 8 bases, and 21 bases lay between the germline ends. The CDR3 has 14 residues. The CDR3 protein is CATRGWARDGTQYF. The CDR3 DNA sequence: TGTGCCACACGGGGGTGGGCGCGTGATGGTACGCAGTATTTT.

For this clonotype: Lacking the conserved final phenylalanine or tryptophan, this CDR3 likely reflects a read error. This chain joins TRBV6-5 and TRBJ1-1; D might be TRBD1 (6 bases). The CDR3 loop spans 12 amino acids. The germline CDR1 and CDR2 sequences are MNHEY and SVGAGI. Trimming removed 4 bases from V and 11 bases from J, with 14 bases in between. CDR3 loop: CASSSQGRWAFL. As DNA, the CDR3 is TGTGCCAGCAGTTCGCAGGGGCGGTGGGCTTTCTTG.

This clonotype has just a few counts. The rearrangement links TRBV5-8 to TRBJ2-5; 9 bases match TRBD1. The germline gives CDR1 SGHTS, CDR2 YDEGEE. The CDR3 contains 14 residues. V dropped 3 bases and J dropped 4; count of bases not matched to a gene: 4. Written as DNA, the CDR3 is TGTGCCAGCAGCTGGACAGGGGCGGGAGAGACCCAGTACTTC. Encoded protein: CASSWTGAGETQYF.

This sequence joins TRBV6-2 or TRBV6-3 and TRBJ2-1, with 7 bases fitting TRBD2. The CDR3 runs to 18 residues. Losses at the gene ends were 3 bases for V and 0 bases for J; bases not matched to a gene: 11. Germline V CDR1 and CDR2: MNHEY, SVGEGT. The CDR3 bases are TGTGCCAGCAGTTATCGGGGAAGCGGGACGGTCTCCTACAATGAGCAGTTCTTC. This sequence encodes CASSYRGSGTVSYNEQFF.

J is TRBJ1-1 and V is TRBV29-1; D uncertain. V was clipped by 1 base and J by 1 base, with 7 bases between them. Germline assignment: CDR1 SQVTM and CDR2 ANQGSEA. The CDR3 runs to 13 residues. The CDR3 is CSVEGRTNTEAFF. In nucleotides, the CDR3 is TGCAGCGTTGAAGGCCGCACGAACACTGAAGCTTTCTTT.

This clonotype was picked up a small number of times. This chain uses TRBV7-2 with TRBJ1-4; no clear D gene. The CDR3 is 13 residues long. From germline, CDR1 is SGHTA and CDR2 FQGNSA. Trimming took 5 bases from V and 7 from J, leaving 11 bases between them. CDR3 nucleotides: TGTGCCAGCAGCCGCCGGCAAGGTGAAAAACTGTTTTTT. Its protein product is CASSRRQGEKLFF.

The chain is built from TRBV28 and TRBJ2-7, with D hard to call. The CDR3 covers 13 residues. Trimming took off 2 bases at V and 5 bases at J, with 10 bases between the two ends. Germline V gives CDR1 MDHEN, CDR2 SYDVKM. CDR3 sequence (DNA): TGTGCCAGCAGTTTAGATGCGGCCCACGAGCAGTACTTC. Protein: CASSLDAAHEQYF.

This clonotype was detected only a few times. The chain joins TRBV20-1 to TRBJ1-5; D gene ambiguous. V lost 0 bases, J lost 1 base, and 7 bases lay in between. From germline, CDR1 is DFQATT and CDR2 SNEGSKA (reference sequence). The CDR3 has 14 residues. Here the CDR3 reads CSARDLRSNQPQHF. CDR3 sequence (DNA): TGCAGTGCTAGAGATTTGAGAAGCAATCAGCCCCAGCATTTT.